A selection of T cell receptor beta chains follows, all from one sample in a study of CXCR4 blockade with PD-1 therapy in pancreatic cancer. The assay was immunoSEQ multiplex PCR, and TCRdb's table has in-frame clones only and misses some. The repertoire has approximately 17,000 clones, approximately 72% of them found once; the top ten carry over 4.5%. The sequenced material came from tumor tissue. Receptors originate from a human donor with pancreatic ductal adenocarcinoma. CDR3s leave out the opening cysteine and the closing phenylalanine or tryptophan. Each record gives: J gene, V gene, CDR3 protein.

TRBJ1-1,TRBV29-1,SGARATNTEAF
TRBJ1-1,TRBV19,ASTLLEGNTEAF
TRBJ2-3,TRBV18,ASSPSVSVTDTQY
TRBJ2-6,TRBV7-4,ASSATSGSGANVLT
TRBJ1-4,TRBV9,ASSESGLTFNEKLF
TRBJ2-1,TRBV19,ASSIDRSSRNEQF
TRBJ2-7,TRBV19,ASSILRLGRNEQY
TRBJ2-1,TRBV14,ASSPRRVAVGRNEQF
TRBJ1-4,TRBV11-3,ASSRGREGEKLF
TRBJ2-7,TRBV19,ASSQGTTGGNEQY
TRBJ1-5,TRBV6-8,ASTRGDLYSNQPQH
TRBJ2-7,TRBV6-8,ASSSHGPSYEQY
TRBJ2-7,TRBV29-1,SVQPGAAYEQY
TRBJ2-7,TRBV25-1,ASSGPAGQGAYEQY
TRBJ2-2,TRBV5-1,ASSLAANTGELF
TRBJ2-1,TRBV28,ASSPIPLKVPYNEQF
TRBJ2-7,TRBV15,ATSRDKAGGDYEQY
TRBJ2-7,TRBV5-1,ASSSSGGPYEQY
TRBJ2-7,TRBV19,ASSIRDRAYEQY
TRBJ1-1,TRBV18,ASSPSGSLGTEAF
TRBJ1-5,TRBV9,ASSVGVLFQPQH
TRBJ2-1,TRBV28,AWGRDSYNEQF
TRBJ1-3,TRBV19,ASRGDRSSGNTIY
TRBJ2-3,TRBV19,ASTAGRTDTQY
TRBJ2-3,TRBV19,ASSEPGRPTDTQY
TRBJ2-3,TRBV18,ATLNANTDTQY
TRBJ1-4,TRBV18,ASSPSGDGEKLF
TRBJ2-1,TRBV19,ASKPGGSNEQF